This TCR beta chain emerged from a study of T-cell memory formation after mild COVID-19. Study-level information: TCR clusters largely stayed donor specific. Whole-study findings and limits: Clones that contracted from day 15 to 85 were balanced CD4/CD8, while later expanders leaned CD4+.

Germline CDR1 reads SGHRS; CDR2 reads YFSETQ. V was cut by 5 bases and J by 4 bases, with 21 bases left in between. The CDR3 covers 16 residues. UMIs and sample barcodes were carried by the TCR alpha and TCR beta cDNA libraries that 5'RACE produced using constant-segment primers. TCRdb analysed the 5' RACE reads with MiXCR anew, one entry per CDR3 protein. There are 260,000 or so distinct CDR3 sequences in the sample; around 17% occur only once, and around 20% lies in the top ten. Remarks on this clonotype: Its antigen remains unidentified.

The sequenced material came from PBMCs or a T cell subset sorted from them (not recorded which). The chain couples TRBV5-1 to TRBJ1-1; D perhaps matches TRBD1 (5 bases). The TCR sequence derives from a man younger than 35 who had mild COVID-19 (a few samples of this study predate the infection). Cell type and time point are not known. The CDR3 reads CASSMWPGLGGTEAFF. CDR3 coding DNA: TGCGCCAGCAGTATGTGGCCAGGGCTGGGCGGCACTGAAGCTTTCTTT.